These 14 T cell receptor beta chains share one sample of origin, sequenced in a study of regulatory T cells in long-lasting Graves disease. Time point reported: persistent/refractory GD, antithyroid drugs over 5 years with positive TRAb. TCR sequences were obtained from RNA taken from PBMCs. The TCR beta library used iRepertoire HTBI primers with Arm-PCR amplification of CDR3. TCRdb processed the multiplex PCR reads anew with MiXCR; each CDR3 protein has one entry. The table lists 350,000 to 500,000 distinct CDR3 sequences, around 20% of them singletons. This material consisted of peripheral blood mononuclear cells (PBMCs), taken when the disease was refractory, from a patient treated with antithyroid drugs. The origin of the receptors is a female donor with Graves disease.

This clonotype showed up many times. This chain links TRBV28 with TRBJ2-5, with 9 positions matching TRBD1. V shed 3 bases, J shed 5 bases, and the junction held 4 bases outside the gene matches. The CDR3 has 14 residues. The germline CDR1 and CDR2 sequences are MDHEN and SYDVKM. In nucleotides, the CDR3 is TGTGCCAGCAGTTTTCCCGGACAGGGGGAGACCCAGTACTTC. As protein: CASSFPGQGETQYF.

This clonotype was detected only a few times. The V and J genes are TRBV10-1 and TRBJ1-1; D remains ambiguous. V gave up 0 bases and J gave up 5 bases, with 7 bases separating them. From germline, CDR1 is WNHNN and CDR2 SYGVQD (reference sequence). This CDR3 spans 13 amino acids. Here the CDR3 reads CASSESVLTEAFF. The CDR3 coding sequence is TGCGCCAGCAGTGAGTCCGTTTTGACTGAAGCTTTCTTT.

The chain combines TRBV15 with TRBJ2-7; D is ambiguous. The CDR3 contains 15 residues. The germline V gene has CDR1 LNHNV and CDR2 YYDKDF (reference sequence). Trimming took off 1 base at V and 1 base at J, with 11 bases between the two ends. The CDR3 DNA reads as TGTGCCACCAGCAGAGCTGGATTCGGGTCCTACGAGCAGTACTTC. The encoded protein is CATSRAGFGSYEQYF.

This clonotype was seen more than once but under ten times. The CDR3 spells CAWSSGQSNTEAFF. The CDR3 coding sequence is TGTGCCTGGAGTAGTGGACAGTCGAACACTGAAGCTTTCTTT. J is TRBJ1-1 and V is TRBV19, with TRBD1 as a possible D gene (6 bases). The V end lost 11 bases, the J end lost 1 base, and 17 bases lay between the germline ends. The CDR3 extends over 14 amino acids. Germline assignment: CDR1 LNHDA and CDR2 SQIVND (reference sequence).

In this sample, this clonotype turned up a few times. The chain combines TRBV20-1 with TRBJ2-5; no firm D call. The length of the CDR3 is 16 residues. Germline values: CDR1 DFQATT, CDR2 SNEGSKA (reference sequence). V was cut by 0 bases and J by 5 bases, with 19 bases left in between. CDR3 residues: CSARDRRSILGETQYF. The CDR3 DNA reads as TGCAGTGCTAGAGATCGAAGGTCGATCCTGGGGGAGACCCAGTACTTC.

Ten or more counts support this clonotype. The chain combines TRBV12-3 or TRBV12-4 with TRBJ2-7; 9 nucleotides line up with TRBD1. V was clipped by 4 bases and J by 5 bases; unmatched bases: 9. The length of the CDR3 is 15 residues. The CDR3 coding sequence is TGTGCCAGCAGTTCGCCGGGACAGGGAAAGGACGAGCAGTACTTC. Protein sequence: CASSSPGQGKDEQYF.

This clonotype was seen just once. It may be a read error: a sequence one base away is much more abundant. This sequence joins TRBV11-2 and TRBJ1-3, with unresolved D. The CDR3 consists of 14 residues. From germline, CDR1 is SGHAT and CDR2 FQNNGV. The CDR3 protein is CANSLVTTGNTIYF. The CDR3 DNA follows: TGTGCCAACAGCTTAGTTACAACTGGAAACACCATATATTTT.

This clonotype was counted between two and nine times. The chain joins TRBV9 to TRBJ2-2; D gene uncertain. The CDR3 sequence is 16 residues long. Germline CDR1 and CDR2: SGDLS and YYNGEE. V was pared by 3 bases and J by 4 bases, with 16 bases between. The CDR3, as DNA: TGTGCCAGCAGCGCCCGGACCGTCGAGATCACCGGGGAGCTGTTTTTT. Protein: CASSARTVEITGELFF.

This chain connects TRBV7-2 to TRBJ1-3; D is possibly TRBD1 (5 bases). The CDR3 length is 19 residues. V lost 2 bases, J lost 0 bases, and 20 bases lay in between. The germline gives CDR1 SGHTA, CDR2 FQGNSA. CDR3 protein: CASSLTLGSGLSSGNTIYF. Here the CDR3 DNA reads TGTGCCAGCAGCTTAACTCTAGGTTCAGGGCTCAGCTCTGGAAACACCATATATTTT. Supplemented by reference TRBV7-2 and TRBJ1-3, the full variable domain reads GAGVSQSPSNKVTEKGKDVELRCDPISGHTALYWYRQSLGQGLEFLIYFQGNSAPDKSGLPSDRFSAERTGGSVSTLTIQRTQQEDSAVYLCASSLTLGSGLSSGNTIYFGEGSWLTVV.

This clonotype was detected once. Possible read error: a much larger clone is one base away. Since the CDR3 does not end with the conserved phenylalanine or tryptophan, this likely comes from a read error. The gene calls are TRBV30 and TRBJ2-7; the match to TRBD1 covers 11 bases. The V and J ends lost 5 bases and 6 bases, in that order; junction bases with no gene match: 9. There are 14 residues in the CDR3. CDR1 is GTSNPN, CDR2 SVGIG, per germline (reference sequence). The CDR3 coding sequence is TGTGCCTGGCTCCCGGGACAGGGGGAAAGCGAGCAGTACCTC. Its translation: CAWLPGQGESEQYL.

The chain has TRBV29-1 and TRBJ1-2, with D possibly matching TRBD1 (5 bases). Germline CDR1 SQVTM, CDR2 ANQGSEA. The CDR3 extends over 11 amino acids. V gave up 8 bases and J gave up 4 bases, with 11 bases separating them. CDR3 bases: TGCAGCCCCGCCGGGACCTATGGCTACACCTTC. This encodes CSPAGTYGYTF.

This clonotype was observed at least ten times. The genes are TRBV12-3 or TRBV12-4 and TRBJ1-6, with D tentatively TRBD1 (5 bases). V shed 3 bases and J shed 10 bases, with 7 bases lying between them. The CDR3 runs 12 residues. This CDR3 is CASSFGDSPLHF. DNA for the CDR3: TGTGCCAGCAGTTTTGGGGACTCACCCCTCCACTTT.

This clonotype was seen at least ten times. This chain uses TRBV29-1 with TRBJ2-5; D uncertain. The CDR3 length is 12 residues. Trimming pared 4 bases from V and 5 bases from J, leaving 11 bases between. The germline gives CDR1 SQVTM, CDR2 ANQGSEA. DNA for the CDR3: TGCAGCGTTGTTGGGTCATCGGAGACCCAGTACTTC. Its protein product is CSVVGSSETQYF.

This clonotype was seen many times. This chain joins TRBV28 and TRBJ1-1; weak D call: TRBD1 (6 bases). Germline CDR1 and CDR2: MDHEN and SYDVKM. The V end lost 5 bases, the J end lost 10 bases, and 20 bases lay between the germline ends. The CDR3 is 14 residues long. CDR3 in DNA: TGTGCCAGCAGTGAGCTGATGGGACAATATGGAGCTTTCTTT. This gives the protein CASSELMGQYGAFF.